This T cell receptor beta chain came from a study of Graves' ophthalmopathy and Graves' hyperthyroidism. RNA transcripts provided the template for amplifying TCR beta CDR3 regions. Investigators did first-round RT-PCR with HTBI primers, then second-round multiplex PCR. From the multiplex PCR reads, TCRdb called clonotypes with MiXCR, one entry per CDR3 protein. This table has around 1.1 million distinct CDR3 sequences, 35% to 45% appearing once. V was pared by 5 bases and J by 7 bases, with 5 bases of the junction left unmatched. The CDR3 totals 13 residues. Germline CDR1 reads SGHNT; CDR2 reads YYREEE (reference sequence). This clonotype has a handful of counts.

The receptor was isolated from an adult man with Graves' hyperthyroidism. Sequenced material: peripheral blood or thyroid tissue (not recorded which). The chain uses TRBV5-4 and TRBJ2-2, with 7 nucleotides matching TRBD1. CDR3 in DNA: TGTGCCAGCAGTGACAGGGTTTTCGGGGAGCTGTTTTTT. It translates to CASSDRVFGELFF.